The next 10 T cell receptor beta chains were all read from a single sample in a study of shared clonotypes between healthy human individuals. As defined, naive CD8 cells were CD45RO-negative and positively selected for CCR7, with terminally differentiated effector memory CD45RA+ cells excluded. Clones were sequenced by immunoSEQ multiplex PCR, and TCRdb holds only the in-frame ones, with some missing. The sample lists around 1.9 million clones; approximately 92% were seen once. Input material: naive CD8+ T cells from PBMCs. The receptors derive from a man aged 18-30 years in good health. Some clones in this sample may be carry-over from other donors' samples.

The CDR3 is CASSLIPEAFF. CDR3 in DNA: TGTGCCAGCAGCTTAATCCCTGAAGCTTTCTTT. The rearrangement joins TRBV11-1 to TRBJ1-1; D is unclear. V lost 2 bases and J 6 bases, leaving 4 bases between the germline ends. The CDR3 length is 11 residues. CDR1 SGHAT and CDR2 FQDESV come from the germline V gene (reference sequence).

The rearrangement uses TRBV4-1 and TRBJ1-1; D is undetermined. Germline V gene sequence: CDR1 MGHRA, CDR2 YSYEKL. The CDR3 extends over 18 amino acids. Trimming removed 5 bases at V and 0 bases at J, with 22 bases between. Written as DNA, the CDR3 is TGCGCCAGCAGCGGTGCTGTAGGAGGGCTCCGGATGAACACTGAAGCTTTCTTT. Translating gives CASSGAVGGLRMNTEAFF.

The chain has TRBV7-9 and TRBJ1-1; 10 bases align to TRBD1. The CDR3 consists of 14 residues. Germline CDR1 and CDR2: SEHNR and FQNEAQ (reference sequence). V was clipped by 6 bases and J by 5 bases; unmatched bases: 6. The CDR3 DNA follows: TGTGCCAGCAGGAAGACAGGGGGCGAAACTGAAGCTTTCTTT. It is translated as CASRKTGGETEAFF. Supplemented by reference TRBV7-9 and TRBJ1-1, the full variable domain reads DTGVSQNPRHKITKRGQNVTFRCDPISEHNRLYWYRQTLGQGPEFLTYFQNEAQLEKSRLLSDRFSAERPKGSFSTLEIQRTEQGDSAMYLCASRKTGGETEAFFGQGTRLTVV.

The chain couples TRBV9 to TRBJ1-5; 10 bases match TRBD1. This CDR3 comprises 18 residues. Germline V CDR1 and CDR2: SGDLS, YYNGEE. V was pared by 0 bases and J by 6 bases, with 12 bases of the junction left unmatched. CDR3 DNA: TGTGCCAGCAGCGTAGAGGGACAGGGGTCTACCCCTAGTCAGCCCCAGCATTTT. Its translation: CASSVEGQGSTPSQPQHF.

This sequence joins TRBV7-9 and TRBJ2-7; 9 bases map to TRBD1. There are 14 residues in the CDR3. Germline V gene lookup returns CDR1 SEHNR and CDR2 FQNEAQ (reference sequence). After removal of 6 bases from V and 5 bases from J, the junction contained 8 bases not matched to a gene. CDR3: CASRAPGQGNEQYF. CDR3 DNA sequence: TGTGCCAGCAGAGCCCCGGGACAGGGCAACGAGCAGTACTTC.

The rearrangement joins TRBV28 to TRBJ2-7, with 8 bases identical to TRBD2. This CDR3 is 14 amino acids long. Germline CDR1 reads MDHEN; CDR2 reads SYDVKM. V lost 7 bases and J lost 2; bases outside the gene matches: 7. CDR3 in amino acids: CASTGREEPYEQYF. The CDR3 region has the DNA TGTGCCAGCACAGGGCGGGAGGAACCCTACGAGCAGTACTTC. Supplemented by reference TRBV28 and TRBJ2-7, the full variable domain reads DVKVTQSSRYLVKRTGEKVFLECVQDMDHENMFWYRQDPGLGLRLIYFSYDVKMKEKGDIPEGYSVSREKKERFSLILESASTNQTSMYLCASTGREEPYEQYFGPGTRLTVT.

This chain links TRBV6-1 with TRBJ2-7; TRBD2 aligns across 9 bases. CDR1 and CDR2 (germline): MNHNS, SASEGT. V shed 4 bases, J shed 2 bases, and the junction held 3 bases outside the gene matches. The CDR3 contains 14 residues. The CDR3 DNA is TGTGCCAGCAGTGGTCTAGCGGGAACCTACGAGCAGTACTTC. Protein: CASSGLAGTYEQYF.

The V call is TRBV5-6, the J call TRBJ2-7; D is ambiguous. The germline V gene has CDR1 SGHDT and CDR2 YYEEEE. V was trimmed by 1 base and J by 7 bases, leaving 12 bases between them. This CDR3 is 13 amino acids long. Here the CDR3 reads CASSLTGFGEQYF. CDR3 nucleotide sequence: TGTGCCAGCAGCTTGACGGGTTTTGGGGAGCAGTACTTC.

The chain employs TRBV28 and TRBJ1-2, with 8 bases identical to TRBD1. From germline, CDR1 is MDHEN and CDR2 SYDVKM. This CDR3 has 13 residues. After removal of 6 bases from V and 6 bases from J, the junction contained 6 bases not matched to a gene. The CDR3 loop reads CASRLDRGDGYTF. Written as DNA, the CDR3 is TGTGCCAGCAGACTCGACAGGGGCGATGGCTACACCTTC.

This chain uses TRBV6-6 with TRBJ2-5; 7 nucleotides agree with TRBD1. CDR3 length: 14 amino acids. Germline CDR1 MNHNY, CDR2 SVGAGI (reference sequence). The J segment lost 5 bases and the V segment lost 5 bases, leaving 8 bases of the junction unmatched. The CDR3 is CASSPTGDGETQYF. CDR3 sequence (DNA): TGTGCCAGCAGTCCAACAGGGGACGGGGAGACCCAGTACTTC.